The clone carrying this T cell receptor (beta chain) was observed many times. Its specificity is not known. These data are taken from a study of blood T cells in healthy people across ages. Findings of the study overall: One million T cells yielded diversity estimates that were considered underestimates. Researchers said unsorted PBMCs prevented a conclusive naive versus antigen-experienced comparison.

The germline V gene encodes CDR1 WSHSY and CDR2 SAAADI. The V gene lost 2 bases and the J gene lost 6 bases, with 12 bases spanning the gap. The CDR3 has 14 residues. Next came a second PCR, run for about 7 to 11 cycles, which used a sample-barcoded 5' primer along with a J-beta primer mix. Sequencing recovered at least 2.5 million CDR3-containing paired-end reads from each sample. TCRdb re-analysed the 5' RACE reads in MiXCR, keeping a single row per CDR3 protein. Among some 1.1 million distinct CDR3 sequences listed, roughly two fifths were seen once. The chain has TRBV10-2 and TRBJ2-3; D gene unclear. This TCR was sampled from a young man in good health. The material sequenced was blood. DNA of the CDR3: TGCGCCAGCAGTGAGGACACCCGAGGCGATACGCAGTATTTT. Amino acid sequence: CASSEDTRGDTQYF.